Each of the 27 T cell receptor beta chains below was sequenced from the same sample in a study of blood T cell repertoires in COVID-19. Generated by immunoSEQ multiplex PCR, the TCRdb table keeps only in-frame clones and is missing some. The table lists about 250,000 clones, about 85% of them singletons. The sequenced sample was peripheral blood. These receptors came from a human donor with COVID-19, enrolled during active disease. The donor label of this sample is uncertain.

The J gene is TRBJ2-1, the V gene TRBV24-1, with 13 bases identical to TRBD2. CDR3 length: 16 amino acids. Germline V gives CDR1 KGHDR, CDR2 SFDVKD. V trimming: 6 bases; J trimming: 0 bases; junction bases outside the gene matches: 1. CDR3 protein: CATSRTSGGSYNEQFF. The CDR3 region has the DNA TGTGCCACCAGTCGGACTAGCGGGGGCTCCTACAATGAGCAGTTCTTC.

V is TRBV24-1 and J is TRBJ2-7, with D maybe TRBD1 (6 bases). The CDR3 extends over 13 amino acids. Per germline, CDR1 KGHDR and CDR2 SFDVKD. V was trimmed by 9 bases and J by 0 bases, leaving 11 bases between them. CDR3 nucleotides: TGTGCCACCGCCCGACAGGACTCCTACGAGCAGTACTTC. Translated, it gives CATARQDSYEQYF.

The sample holds a few counts of this clone. The chain recombines TRBV5-4 with TRBJ2-3; 12 positions match TRBD2. The V and J ends lost 4 bases and 2 bases, in that order; junction bases with no gene match: 8. Germline loops: CDR1 SGHNT, CDR2 YYREEE (reference sequence). The CDR3 is 17 residues long. The CDR3 DNA sequence: TGTGCCAGCAGCCCTCGACTAGCGGGAGTTTCCACAGATACGCAGTATTTT. It yields the protein CASSPRLAGVSTDTQYF.

V gene TRBV7-9 combines with J gene TRBJ1-5, with a weak D call TRBD1 (6 bases). V was clipped by 4 bases and J by 5 bases, with 15 bases between them. Germline V CDR1 and CDR2: SEHNR, FQNEAQ (reference sequence). This CDR3 has 15 amino acids. The CDR3, as DNA: TGTGCCAGCAGCTCGGGACAAAGCTCCTATCAGCCCCAGCATTTT. Its translation is CASSSGQSSYQPQHF.

This clone has a handful of counts. The chain recombines TRBV19 with TRBJ2-5; 15 bases align to TRBD2. The CDR3 is 15 amino acids. Germline-derived CDR1 and CDR2 are LNHDA and SQIVND (reference sequence). Trimming took 3 bases from V and 5 from J; bases not matched to a gene: 1. CDR3 region: CASSMGTSGRETQYF. CDR3 DNA: TGTGCCAGTAGTATGGGGACTAGCGGGAGGGAGACCCAGTACTTC. Supplemented by reference TRBV19 and TRBJ2-5, the full variable domain reads DGGITQSPKYLFRKEGQNVTLSCEQNLNHDAMYWYRQDPGQGLRLIYYSQIVNDFQKGDIAEGYSVSREKKESFPLTVTSAQKNPTAFYLCASSMGTSGRETQYFGPGTRLLVL.

The gene calls are TRBV28 and TRBJ2-4, with 7 bases fitting TRBD1. The ends lost 5 bases at V and 10 bases at J; junction bases unmatched: 11. The length of the CDR3 is 14 residues. From germline, CDR1 is MDHEN and CDR2 SYDVKM. The CDR3 coding sequence is TGTGCCAGCAGTCGCAATCCGGGACAGACGATTCAGTACTTC. Encoded protein: CASSRNPGQTIQYF.

The chain is built from TRBV5-1 and TRBJ2-7; the D gene is possibly TRBD1 (6 bases). Trimming stripped 4 bases from V and 3 bases from J, with 14 bases between. Germline V gene lookup returns CDR1 SGHRS and CDR2 YFSETQ. This CDR3 has 14 residues. Written as DNA, the CDR3 is TGCGCCAGCAGCGTTGACAGGCTAGGCTACGAGCAGTACTTC. Translating gives CASSVDRLGYEQYF.

The chain has TRBV3-1 (or the pseudogene TRBV3-2) and TRBJ2-6, with 7 bases identical to TRBD1. V lost 6 bases to trimming and J lost 2 bases; unmatched junction nucleotides: 4. This CDR3 has 15 amino acids. The V gene's germline CDR1 is LGHDT and CDR2 YNNKEL (reference sequence). CDR3 sequence: CASSSDRAGANVLTF. The DNA of the CDR3 is TGTGCCAGCAGTTCCGACAGGGCTGGGGCCAACGTCCTGACTTTC.

The J gene is TRBJ1-4, the V gene TRBV2; 8 bases match TRBD1. This CDR3 is built from 14 residues. V lost 3 bases to trimming and J lost 8 bases; unmatched junction nucleotides: 5. In germline, CDR1 is SNHLY, CDR2 FYNNEI. CDR3 loop: CASSDGQGGEKLFF. The CDR3 DNA follows: TGTGCCAGCAGTGACGGACAGGGAGGGGAAAAACTGTTTTTT.

V usage is TRBV3-1 (or the pseudogene TRBV3-2) and J usage is TRBJ1-6; 7 bases are a match to TRBD1. V was pared by 2 bases and J by 5 bases, with 3 bases of the junction left unmatched. Germline V gene lookup returns CDR1 LGHDT and CDR2 YNNKEL (reference sequence). CDR3 length: 15 residues. For the CDR3, the DNA is TGTGCCAGCAGCCAACTCGGGACAGATAATTCACCCCTCCACTTT. Encoded protein: CASSQLGTDNSPLHF.

The chain carries TRBV19 and TRBJ2-1; D is perhaps TRBD2 (6 bases). Trimming removed 0 bases at V and 0 bases at J, with 12 bases between. Germline loops: CDR1 LNHDA, CDR2 SQIVND (reference sequence). The length of the CDR3 is 17 residues. The CDR3 DNA reads as TGTGCCAGTAGTATAGATAGGGACTTGAGCTCCTACAATGAGCAGTTCTTC. It translates to CASSIDRDLSSYNEQFF.

CDR3: CASSTPGSSFIEQYF. CDR3 DNA sequence: TGTGCCAGCAGCACCCCGGGTTCGAGTTTTATCGAGCAGTACTTC. The V and J genes are TRBV7-9 and TRBJ2-7, with D unclear. This CDR3 is built from 15 residues. Germline CDR1 SEHNR, CDR2 FQNEAQ (reference sequence). With 5 bases removed from V and 6 bases from J, the gap between germline ends came to 20 bases. The full variable domain, completed using reference TRBV7-9 and TRBJ2-7, is DTGVSQNPRHKITKRGQNVTFRCDPISEHNRLYWYRQTLGQGPEFLTYFQNEAQLEKSRLLSDRFSAERPKGSFSTLEIQRTEQGDSAMYLCASSTPGSSFIEQYFGPGTRLTVT.

This clone has just a few counts. The rearrangement joins TRBV5-6 to TRBJ2-7; TRBD2 is a possible D gene (6 bases). Germline V gives CDR1 SGHDT, CDR2 YYEEEE. The CDR3 loop spans 14 amino acids. V was shortened by 2 bases and J by 6 bases, with 15 bases between the two germline ends. CDR3 sequence reads: CASSFRGNDGEQYF. The CDR3 nucleotides are TGTGCCAGCAGCTTTCGGGGGAACGACGGCGAGCAGTACTTC.

The chain joins TRBV11-3 to TRBJ2-7; a possible D gene is TRBD1 (6 bases). The CDR3 length is 15 residues. The V end was cut by 1 base, the J end by 2 bases, with 12 bases between. Per germline, CDR1 SGHNT and CDR2 YENEEA. In nucleotides, the CDR3 is TGTGCCAGCAGCTTAGGTGGTGGGGGCACCTACGAGCAGTACTTC. It yields the protein CASSLGGGGTYEQYF. The full variable domain, with the rest looked up from reference TRBV11-3 and TRBJ2-7, is EAGVVQSPRYKIIEKKQPVAFWCNPISGHNTLYWYLQNLGQGPELLIRYENEEAVDDSQLPKDRFSAERLKGVDSTLKIQPAELGDSAVYLCASSLGGGGTYEQYFGPGTRLTVT.

This chain links TRBV11-1 with TRBJ2-3; 9 nucleotides agree with TRBD1. V gave up 8 bases and J gave up 2 bases; unmatched junction bases: 8. The germline CDR1 and CDR2 sequences are SGHAT and FQDESV (reference sequence). The CDR3 has 15 amino acids. CDR3 DNA sequence: TGTGCCAGCTCCGAGGGACAGGGAGACACAGATACGCAGTATTTT. Translating gives CASSEGQGDTDTQYF.

The chain joins TRBV2 to TRBJ1-1, with D possibly matching TRBD1 (5 bases). CDR1 and CDR2 from the germline V gene are SNHLY and FYNNEI. This CDR3 comprises 14 residues. Trimming pared 3 bases from V and 4 bases from J, leaving 12 bases between. CDR3 region: CASSDGGDPTEAFF. The CDR3 DNA sequence: TGTGCCAGCAGTGATGGGGGGGATCCCACTGAAGCTTTCTTT. Variable domain in full (rest from reference TRBV2 and TRBJ1-1): EPEVTQTPSHQVTQMGQEVILRCVPISNHLYFYWYRQILGQKVEFLVSFYNNEISEKSEIFDDQFSVERPDGSNFTLKIRSTKLEDSAMYFCASSDGGDPTEAFFGQGTRLTVV.

This chain joins TRBV24-1 and TRBJ2-2, with 7 nucleotides matching TRBD1. CDR3 length: 16 residues. J lost 1 base, V lost 5 bases, and 6 bases had no gene match. CDR1 KGHDR and CDR2 SFDVKD come from the germline V gene. The CDR3 DNA reads as TGTGCCACCAGTGCCGTGACAGGGAAGAACACCGGGGAGCTGTTTTTT. Translation: CATSAVTGKNTGELFF.

This rearrangement joins TRBV7-2 to TRBJ2-7; possibly TRBD1 for D (6 bases). The ends were cut back, 2 bases at V and 6 bases at J, with 8 bases in the middle. The CDR3 runs 12 residues. Germline-derived CDR1 and CDR2 are SGHTA and FQGNSA. The CDR3 sequence is CASSLYRAEQYF. The DNA of the CDR3 is TGTGCCAGCAGCTTATACAGGGCCGAGCAGTACTTC.

V gene TRBV6-6 combines with J gene TRBJ1-4; D is possibly TRBD1 (5 bases). V dropped 0 bases and J dropped 8 bases, with 16 bases sitting between them. Germline CDR1 is MNHNY and CDR2 is SVGAGI (reference sequence). The CDR3 runs 16 residues. The CDR3 bases are TGTGCCAGCAGTTACTCGCGGGCGGGGGTGGACGAAAAACTGTTTTTT. It is translated as CASSYSRAGVDEKLFF.

The table lists this clone with a few counts. The V and J genes are TRBV7-3 and TRBJ1-2, with a weak D call TRBD1 (5 bases). This CDR3 has 13 amino acids. V lost 2 bases, J lost 5 bases, and 9 bases lay in between. The germline CDR1 and CDR2 sequences are SGHTA and FQGTGA. The CDR3 DNA sequence: TGTGCCAGCAGCTTAGGGGCGGGATATGGCTACACCTTC. As protein: CASSLGAGYGYTF. Complete variable domain (other parts from reference TRBV7-3 and TRBJ1-2): GAGVSQTPSNKVTEKGKYVELRCDPISGHTALYWYRQSLGQGPEFLIYFQGTGAADDSGLPNDRFFAVRPEGSVSTLKIQRTERGDSAVYLCASSLGAGYGYTFGSGTRLTVV.

The chain recombines TRBV6-6 with TRBJ2-1, with D possibly matching TRBD1 (5 bases). V gave up 10 bases and J gave up 0 bases, with 19 bases separating them. This CDR3 comprises 16 residues. Germline CDR1 is MNHNY and CDR2 is SVGAGI (reference sequence). CDR3: CATHGATDTSYNEQFF. The CDR3, as DNA: TGTGCCACCCATGGGGCTACCGATACCTCCTACAATGAGCAGTTCTTC.

As DNA, the CDR3 is TGTGCTTCGTCGGCGGACTCCTACGAGCAGTACTTC. Translating it yields CASSADSYEQYF. The V call is TRBV12-3 or TRBV12-4, the J call TRBJ2-7; D is ambiguous. The CDR3 contains 12 residues.

The sample holds one count of this clone. V gene TRBV5-1 combines with J gene TRBJ2-5; 10 positions match TRBD2. V lost 4 bases to trimming and J lost 2 bases; unmatched junction nucleotides: 5. CDR3 length equals 15 residues. CDR1 is SGHRS, CDR2 YFSETQ, per germline. The CDR3 spells CASSTLAGFQETQYF. The CDR3 nucleotides are TGCGCCAGCAGCACACTAGCGGGATTTCAAGAGACCCAGTACTTC. The variable domain in full, with the rest retrieved from reference TRBV5-1 and TRBJ2-5, is KAGVTQTPRYLIKTRGQQVTLSCSPISGHRSVSWYQQTPGQGLQFLFEYFSETQRNKGNFPGRFSGRQFSNSRSEMNVSTLELGDSALYLCASSTLAGFQETQYFGPGTRLLVL.

The chain has TRBV11-2 and TRBJ2-3; 12 positions agree with TRBD2. Germline-derived CDR1 and CDR2 are SGHAT and FQNNGV. The CDR3 extends over 16 amino acids. Germline trimming cut 4 bases from V and 1 base from J; bases unmatched to any gene: 3. The CDR3 reads CASSSRLAGGTDTQYF. The CDR3 DNA sequence: TGTGCCAGCAGCTCCCGACTAGCGGGGGGCACAGATACGCAGTATTTT.

V and J are TRBV9 and TRBJ2-3; D unclear. Trimming stripped 0 bases from V and 2 bases from J, with 10 bases between. The CDR3 spans 15 residues. CDR1 and CDR2 from the germline V gene are SGDLS and YYNGEE. The CDR3 is CASSVANYPTDTQYF. The CDR3 DNA sequence: TGTGCCAGCAGCGTAGCCAACTACCCCACAGATACGCAGTATTTT.

The chain links TRBV18 to TRBJ2-1; 10 bases are shared with TRBD2. This CDR3 contains 14 residues. Germline trimming cut 1 base from V and 8 bases from J; bases unmatched to any gene: 2. CDR1 is KGHSH and CDR2 is LQKENI in the germline V gene. Here the CDR3 reads CASSPLLAGHEQFF. The DNA for the CDR3 is TGTGCCAGCTCACCACTACTAGCGGGACATGAGCAGTTCTTC.

The sample holds one count of this clone. The CDR3 bases are TGTGCCAGCGGTAGGGCAGGGGAGGAAGCTTTCTTT. Translated: CASGRAGEEAFF. This chain uses TRBV6-6 with TRBJ1-1, with a tentative D call TRBD1 (6 bases). Germline V gene sequence: CDR1 MNHNY, CDR2 SVGAGI (reference sequence). The CDR3 extends over 12 amino acids. Between the trimmed V and J ends, which lost 8 bases and 8 bases, there was a span of 15 bases.